The source of this T cell receptor beta chain is a study of blood T cell repertoires in COVID-19. Overall study: In each case, the material was cDNA or gDNA derived from T cells, B-cell-depleted T cells, or PBMCs.

Under the authors' procedure: The authors estimated nucleated cell counts from reference gene primer amplification. Using immunoSEQ multiplex PCR, the repertoire was profiled, and TCRdb retains in-frame clones only, with some absent. That table gives V, J and clone size, and the DNA gave D and trimming. The repertoire holds some 280,000 clones, with 89% as singletons. The CDR3 has 15 amino acids. V was pared by 1 base and J by 0 bases, with 10 bases between. The germline V gene has CDR1 LGHDT and CDR2 YNNKEL (reference sequence). This TCR came from a woman in her thirties or forties who had recovered from COVID-19. Sample: peripheral blood. V and J are TRBV3-1 (or the pseudogene TRBV3-2) and TRBJ2-7; possible D gene TRBD2, 5 bases. The CDR3 spells CASSQASPRSYEQYF. The CDR3 DNA follows: TGTGCCAGCAGCCAAGCTAGCCCTCGCTCCTACGAGCAGTACTTC.